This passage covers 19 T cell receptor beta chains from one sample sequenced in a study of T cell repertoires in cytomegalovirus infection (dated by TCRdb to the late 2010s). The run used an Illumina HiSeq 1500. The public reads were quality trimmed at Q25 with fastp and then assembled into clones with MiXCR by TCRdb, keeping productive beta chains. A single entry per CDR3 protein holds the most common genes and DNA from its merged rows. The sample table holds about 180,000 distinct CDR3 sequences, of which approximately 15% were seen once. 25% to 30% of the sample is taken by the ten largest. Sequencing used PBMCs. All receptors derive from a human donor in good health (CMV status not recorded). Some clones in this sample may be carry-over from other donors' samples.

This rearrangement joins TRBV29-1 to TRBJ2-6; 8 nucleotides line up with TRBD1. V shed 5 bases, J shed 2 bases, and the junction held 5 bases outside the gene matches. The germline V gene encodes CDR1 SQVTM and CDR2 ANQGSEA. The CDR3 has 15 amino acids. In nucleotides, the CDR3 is TGCAGCGTTCGTCTGGGACAGGCTGGGGCCAACGTCCTGACTTTC. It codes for CSVRLGQAGANVLTF.

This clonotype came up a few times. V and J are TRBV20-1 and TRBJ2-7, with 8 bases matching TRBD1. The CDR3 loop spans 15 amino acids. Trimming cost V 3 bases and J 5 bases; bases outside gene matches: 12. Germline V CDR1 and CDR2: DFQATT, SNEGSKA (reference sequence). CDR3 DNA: TGCAGTGCTAGTTGGTCTCGGACAGGGTTTAACGAGCAGTACTTC. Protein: CSASWSRTGFNEQYF.

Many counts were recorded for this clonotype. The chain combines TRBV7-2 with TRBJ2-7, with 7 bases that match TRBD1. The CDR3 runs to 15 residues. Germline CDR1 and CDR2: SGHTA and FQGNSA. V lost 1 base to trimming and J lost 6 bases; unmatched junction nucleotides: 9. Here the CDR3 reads CASSLEIGTESEQYF. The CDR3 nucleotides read TGTGCCAGCAGCTTAGAGATCGGGACAGAGAGCGAGCAGTACTTC.

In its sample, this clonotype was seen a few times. The CDR3 is CSVWVSAENTEAFF. The CDR3 DNA reads TGCAGCGTCTGGGTCTCTGCTGAGAACACTGAAGCTTTCTTT. This chain connects TRBV29-1 to TRBJ1-1; no definite D call. This CDR3 region has 14 residues. Germline-derived CDR1 and CDR2 are SQVTM and ANQGSEA. V was cut by 6 bases and J by 1 base, with 15 bases left in between.

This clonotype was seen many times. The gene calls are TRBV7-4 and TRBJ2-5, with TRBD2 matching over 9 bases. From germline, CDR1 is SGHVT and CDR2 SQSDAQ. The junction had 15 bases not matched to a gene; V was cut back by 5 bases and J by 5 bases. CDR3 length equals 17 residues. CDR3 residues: CASSPGGSGSLRETQYF. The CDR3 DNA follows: TGTGCCAGCAGCCCAGGGGGTAGCGGGAGTCTTCGGGAGACCCAGTACTTC.

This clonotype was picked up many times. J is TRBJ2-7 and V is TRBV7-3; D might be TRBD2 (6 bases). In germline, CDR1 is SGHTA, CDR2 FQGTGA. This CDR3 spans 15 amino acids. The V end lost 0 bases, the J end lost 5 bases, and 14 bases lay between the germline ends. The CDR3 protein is CASSLTRGTFHEQYF. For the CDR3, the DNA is TGTGCCAGCAGCTTAACTCGGGGGACTTTCCACGAGCAGTACTTC.

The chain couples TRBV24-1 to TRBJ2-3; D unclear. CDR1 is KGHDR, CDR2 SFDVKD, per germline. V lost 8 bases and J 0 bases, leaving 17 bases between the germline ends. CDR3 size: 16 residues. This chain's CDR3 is CATTARWVGSTDTQYF. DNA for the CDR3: TGTGCCACCACCGCTAGGTGGGTGGGTAGCACAGATACGCAGTATTTT.

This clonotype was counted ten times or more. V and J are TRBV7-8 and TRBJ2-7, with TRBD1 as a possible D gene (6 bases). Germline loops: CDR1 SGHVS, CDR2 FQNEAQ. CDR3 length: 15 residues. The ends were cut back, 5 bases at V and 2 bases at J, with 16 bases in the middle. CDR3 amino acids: CASSPHRDGAYEQYF. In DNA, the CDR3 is TGTGCCAGCAGCCCCCACAGGGACGGCGCCTACGAGCAGTACTTC.

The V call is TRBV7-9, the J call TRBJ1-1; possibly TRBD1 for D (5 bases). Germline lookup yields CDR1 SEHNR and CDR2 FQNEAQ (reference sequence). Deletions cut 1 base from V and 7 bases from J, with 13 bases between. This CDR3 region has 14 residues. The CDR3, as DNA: TGTGCCAGCAGCTTAGAGACCCGGGGGGTTGAAGCTTTCTTT. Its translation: CASSLETRGVEAFF.

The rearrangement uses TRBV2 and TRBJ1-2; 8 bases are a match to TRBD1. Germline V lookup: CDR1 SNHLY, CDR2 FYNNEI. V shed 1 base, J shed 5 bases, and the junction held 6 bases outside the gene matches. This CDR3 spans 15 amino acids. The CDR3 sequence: CASSEGQGLQYGYTF. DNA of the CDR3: TGTGCCAGCAGTGAAGGACAGGGGTTACAGTATGGCTACACCTTC. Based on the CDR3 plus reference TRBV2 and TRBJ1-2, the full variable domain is EPEVTQTPSHQVTQMGQEVILRCVPISNHLYFYWYRQILGQKVEFLVSFYNNEISEKSEIFDDQFSVERPDGSNFTLKIRSTKLEDSAMYFCASSEGQGLQYGYTFGSGTRLTVV.

CDR3 sequence: CASSQKPRLAGEETQYF. CDR3 sequence (DNA): TGCGCCAGCAGCCAAAAGCCGAGGCTAGCGGGGGAAGAGACCCAGTACTTC. This chain uses TRBV5-1 with TRBJ2-5; 10 bases are a match to TRBD2. Trimming cost V 4 bases and J 3 bases; bases outside gene matches: 12. The V gene's germline CDR1 is SGHRS and CDR2 YFSETQ. The CDR3 runs to 17 residues.

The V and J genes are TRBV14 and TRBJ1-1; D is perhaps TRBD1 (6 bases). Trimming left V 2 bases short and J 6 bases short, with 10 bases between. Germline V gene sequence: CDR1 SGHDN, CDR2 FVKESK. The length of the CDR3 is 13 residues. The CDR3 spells CASSQRGFSEAFF. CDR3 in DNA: TGTGCCAGCAGCCAAAGGGGGTTCTCTGAAGCTTTCTTT. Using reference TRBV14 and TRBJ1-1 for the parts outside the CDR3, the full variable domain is EAGVTQFPSHSVIEKGQTVTLRCDPISGHDNLYWYRRVMGKEIKFLLHFVKESKQDESGMPNNRFLAERTGGTYSTLKVQPAELEDSGVYFCASSQRGFSEAFFGQGTRLTVV.

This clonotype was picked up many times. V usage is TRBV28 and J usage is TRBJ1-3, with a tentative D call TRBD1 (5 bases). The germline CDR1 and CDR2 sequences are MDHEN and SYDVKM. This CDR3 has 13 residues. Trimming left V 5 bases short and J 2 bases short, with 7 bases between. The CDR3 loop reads CASSAGPGNTIYF. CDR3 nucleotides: TGTGCCAGCAGTGCAGGGCCTGGAAACACCATATATTTT.

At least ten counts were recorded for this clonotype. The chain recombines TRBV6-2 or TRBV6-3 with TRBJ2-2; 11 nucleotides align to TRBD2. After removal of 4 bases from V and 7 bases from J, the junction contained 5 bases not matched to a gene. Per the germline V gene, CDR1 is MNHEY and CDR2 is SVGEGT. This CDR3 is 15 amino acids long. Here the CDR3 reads CASSWLAGGDGELFF. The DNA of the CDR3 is TGTGCCAGCAGTTGGCTAGCGGGAGGCGACGGGGAGCTGTTTTTT.

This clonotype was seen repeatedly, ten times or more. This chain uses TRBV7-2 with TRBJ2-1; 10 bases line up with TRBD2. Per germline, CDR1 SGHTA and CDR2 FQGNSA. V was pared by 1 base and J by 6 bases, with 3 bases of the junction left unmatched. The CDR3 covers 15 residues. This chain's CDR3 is CASSLVAGGGNEQFF. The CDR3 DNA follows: TGTGCCAGCAGCTTAGTAGCGGGAGGTGGCAATGAGCAGTTCTTC.

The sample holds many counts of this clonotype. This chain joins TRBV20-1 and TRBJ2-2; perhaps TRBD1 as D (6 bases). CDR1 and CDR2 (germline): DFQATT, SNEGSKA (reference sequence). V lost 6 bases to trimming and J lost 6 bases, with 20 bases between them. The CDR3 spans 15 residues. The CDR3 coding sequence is TGCAGTGCCAGGGACAACTATCAATTAGCCGGGGAGCTGTTTTTT. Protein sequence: CSARDNYQLAGELFF.

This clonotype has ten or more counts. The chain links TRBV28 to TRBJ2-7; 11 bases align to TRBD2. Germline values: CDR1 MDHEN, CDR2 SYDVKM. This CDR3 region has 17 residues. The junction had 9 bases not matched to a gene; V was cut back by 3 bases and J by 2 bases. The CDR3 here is CASSLALAGGLPYEQYF. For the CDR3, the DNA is TGTGCCAGCAGTTTGGCGCTAGCGGGAGGCCTCCCCTACGAGCAGTACTTC.

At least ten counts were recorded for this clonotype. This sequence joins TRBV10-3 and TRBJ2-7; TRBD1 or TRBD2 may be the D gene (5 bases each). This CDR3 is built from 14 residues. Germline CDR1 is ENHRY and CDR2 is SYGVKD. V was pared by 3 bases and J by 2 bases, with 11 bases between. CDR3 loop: CAISELVGPYEQYF. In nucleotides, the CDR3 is TGTGCCATCAGTGAACTGGTGGGACCCTACGAGCAGTACTTC.

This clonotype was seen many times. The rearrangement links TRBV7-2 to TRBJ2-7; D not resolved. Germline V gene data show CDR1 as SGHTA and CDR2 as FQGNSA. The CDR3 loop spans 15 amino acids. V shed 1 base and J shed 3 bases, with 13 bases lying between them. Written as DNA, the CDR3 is TGTGCCAGCAGCTTAGTAGTCACTAAAAGCTACGAGCAGTACTTC. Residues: CASSLVVTKSYEQYF.